This T cell receptor (beta chain) came from a study of blood T cell repertoires in COVID-19. Study overall: COVID-19 samples, acute and convalescent, were from the United States, Italy and Spain. T cells, B-cell-depleted T cells, or PBMCs provided the cDNA or gDNA that served as material.

In the original analysis: Amplifying reference gene primers gave estimates of nucleated cell counts. Only in-frame clones appear in the TCRdb table, and some are missing; sequencing was by immunoSEQ multiplex PCR. V, J and clone size reflect that table, while D and trimming were determined from the DNA. Here the sample spans about 46,000 clones, more than 75% being singletons. The CDR3 consists of 14 residues. Germline CDR1 reads MDHEN; CDR2 reads SYDVKM. V dropped 5 bases and J dropped 4 bases, with 14 bases sitting between them. This clonotype was sampled from a man aged 55 to 69 with active or convalescent COVID-19. Material for sequencing was peripheral blood. This chain connects TRBV28 to TRBJ1-1; D possibly corresponds to TRBD1 (6 bases). The CDR3 region is CASSRTGWSTEAFF. For the CDR3, the DNA is TGTGCCAGCAGTCGCACAGGGTGGAGCACTGAAGCTTTCTTT.